Presented here are 23 T cell receptor beta chains from one specimen sequenced in a study of blood T cell repertoires in COVID-19. Libraries were prepared by immunoSEQ multiplex PCR; TCRdb keeps only in-frame clonotypes and omits some of them. The sample lists 51,000 or so clones, approximately 80% seen once, with over 6% in the top ten. The sample was peripheral blood. Receptors originate from a man aged 70 or older with active COVID-19.

This clone appeared a single time. This sequence joins TRBV10-3 and TRBJ2-7; D might be TRBD1 (6 bases). Trimming took off 2 bases at V and 2 bases at J, with 13 bases between the two ends. The V gene's germline CDR1 is ENHRY and CDR2 SYGVKD. This CDR3 spans 15 amino acids. CDR3 sequence: CAISEETGPPYEQYF. CDR3 nucleotides: TGTGCCATCAGTGAGGAGACAGGACCCCCCTACGAGCAGTACTTC.

The chain links TRBV18 to TRBJ1-2, with TRBD1 matching 8 bases. The CDR3 runs 15 residues. Germline CDR1 KGHSH, CDR2 LQKENI. The V and J ends lost 3 bases and 4 bases, in that order; junction bases with no gene match: 7. CDR3 DNA: TGTGCCAGCTCACCCGACAGGGGCGAATTCTATGGCTACACCTTC. Protein: CASSPDRGEFYGYTF. The variable domain in full, with the rest retrieved from reference TRBV18 and TRBJ1-2, is NAGVMQNPRHLVRRRGQEARLRCSPMKGHSHVYWYRQLPEEGLKFMVYLQKENIIDESGMPKERFSAEFPKEGPSILRIQQVVRGDSAAYFCASSPDRGEFYGYTFGSGTRLTVV.

This chain uses TRBV14 with TRBJ2-3; TRBD2 aligns across 7 bases. The CDR3 spans 15 residues. V was pared by 4 bases and J by 0 bases, with 4 bases of the junction left unmatched. CDR1 is SGHDN, CDR2 FVKESK, per germline. CDR3: CASSLGRDSTDTQYF. CDR3 nucleotides: TGTGCCAGCAGCCTGGGGAGGGATAGCACAGATACGCAGTATTTT. Full variable domain (missing parts from reference TRBV14 and TRBJ2-3): EAGVTQFPSHSVIEKGQTVTLRCDPISGHDNLYWYRRVMGKEIKFLLHFVKESKQDESGMPNNRFLAERTGGTYSTLKVQPAELEDSGVYFCASSLGRDSTDTQYFGPGTRLTVL.

The genes are TRBV7-9 and TRBJ2-5; 7 positions match TRBD2. V was clipped by 1 base and J by 5 bases; unmatched bases: 10. CDR1 SEHNR and CDR2 FQNEAQ come from the germline V gene (reference sequence). The CDR3 loop spans 16 amino acids. CDR3 nucleotides: TGTGCCAGCAGCTTAGGGGTCCGGGGGGACGGGGAGACCCAGTACTTC. It yields the protein CASSLGVRGDGETQYF. Full variable domain (remainder filled in from reference TRBV7-9 and TRBJ2-5): DTGVSQNPRHKITKRGQNVTFRCDPISEHNRLYWYRQTLGQGPEFLTYFQNEAQLEKSRLLSDRFSAERPKGSFSTLEIQRTEQGDSAMYLCASSLGVRGDGETQYFGPGTRLLVL.

The V and J genes are TRBV9 and TRBJ2-1; 11 bases match TRBD2. The CDR3 is made up of 19 amino acids. CDR1 SGDLS and CDR2 YYNGEE come from the germline V gene. V shed 0 bases, J shed 0 bases, and the junction held 8 bases outside the gene matches. CDR3 coding DNA: TGTGCCAGCAGCGTAGGGCTAGCGGGGGGCATTAGCTCCTACAATGAGCAGTTCTTC. As protein: CASSVGLAGGISSYNEQFF.

This clone turned up a few times. This chain uses TRBV28 with TRBJ2-1; no clear D. The CDR3 length is 12 residues. The germline V and J ends were trimmed by 6 bases and 7 bases, with 10 bases remaining between them. The germline V gene has CDR1 MDHEN and CDR2 SYDVKM. Here the CDR3 reads CASSLDLNEQFF. CDR3 sequence (DNA): TGTGCCAGCAGCCTAGACCTAAATGAGCAGTTCTTC.

The rearrangement links TRBV28 to TRBJ1-5, with 8 bases lining up with TRBD1. Germline trimming cut 6 bases from V and 3 bases from J; bases unmatched to any gene: 7. Germline CDR1 is MDHEN and CDR2 is SYDVKM. The CDR3 runs to 15 residues. The CDR3 spells CASSYLTGANQPQHF. CDR3 sequence (DNA): TGTGCCAGCAGCTATTTGACAGGGGCCAATCAGCCCCAGCATTTT.

This clone was picked up one time. The chain has TRBV11-2 and TRBJ1-4; TRBD1 matches at 9 bases. The CDR3 consists of 15 residues. J was trimmed by 5 bases and V by 1 base; bases with no gene match: 2. Germline CDR1 and CDR2: SGHAT and FQNNGV. CDR3 sequence (DNA): TGTGCCAGCAGCTTAGTGACAGGGGGGAATGAAAAACTGTTTTTT. Its translation: CASSLVTGGNEKLFF. Full variable domain (outside the CDR3, taken from reference TRBV11-2 and TRBJ1-4): EAGVAQSPRYKIIEKRQSVAFWCNPISGHATLYWYQQILGQGPKLLIQFQNNGVVDDSQLPKDRFSAERLKGVDSTLKIQPAKLEDSAVYLCASSLVTGGNEKLFFGSGTQLSVL.

This rearrangement joins TRBV5-4 to TRBJ1-3; D might be TRBD1 (6 bases). Germline values: CDR1 SGHNT, CDR2 YYREEE (reference sequence). V gave up 9 bases and J gave up 0 bases, with 16 bases separating them. There are 15 residues in the CDR3. The CDR3 reads CATQTTGSSGNTIYF. CDR3 in DNA: TGTGCCACCCAGACAACAGGGTCCTCTGGAAACACCATATATTTT.

The genes are TRBV18 and TRBJ2-3; perhaps TRBD1 as D (6 bases). The CDR3 covers 14 residues. CDR1 KGHSH and CDR2 LQKENI come from the germline V gene. V was pared by 1 base and J by 6 bases, with 11 bases between. CDR3 in amino acids: CASSPLHQGDTQYF. The CDR3 nucleotides read TGTGCCAGCTCACCACTCCACCAGGGGGATACGCAGTATTTT. The full variable domain, its missing parts supplied by reference TRBV18 and TRBJ2-3, is NAGVMQNPRHLVRRRGQEARLRCSPMKGHSHVYWYRQLPEEGLKFMVYLQKENIIDESGMPKERFSAEFPKEGPSILRIQQVVRGDSAAYFCASSPLHQGDTQYFGPGTRLTVL.

The genes are TRBV6-5 and TRBJ1-2; D is uncertain. Trimming cost V 2 bases and J 6 bases, with 13 bases left between them. CDR3 length: 14 residues. Germline V gives CDR1 MNHEY, CDR2 SVGAGI. This chain's CDR3 is CASSYRTVGDGYTF. The CDR3 coding sequence is TGTGCCAGCAGTTACCGGACTGTCGGCGATGGCTACACCTTC.

In its sample, this clone was seen a few times. The gene calls are TRBV28 and TRBJ1-3; tentatively, D is TRBD1 (6 bases). V shed 1 base and J shed 8 bases, with 12 bases lying between them. Germline V gene lookup returns CDR1 MDHEN and CDR2 SYDVKM. The CDR3 totals 14 residues. For the CDR3, the DNA is TGTGCCAGCAGTTTATCTACAGGGAAATACACCATATATTTT. The encoded protein is CASSLSTGKYTIYF.

The gene calls are TRBV20-1 and TRBJ2-5, with a weak D call TRBD2 (6 bases). Germline CDR1 and CDR2: DFQATT and SNEGSKA (reference sequence). V was shortened by 3 bases and J by 5 bases, with 19 bases between the two germline ends. The CDR3 spans 15 residues. The CDR3: CSASPSGGMGETQYF. DNA for the CDR3: TGCAGTGCTAGTCCCTCCGGGGGAATGGGGGAGACCCAGTACTTC.

This sequence joins TRBV6-2 or TRBV6-3 and TRBJ2-7, with 8 bases fitting TRBD1. The CDR3 covers 14 residues. J lost 6 bases, V lost 5 bases, and 9 bases had no gene match. The germline V gene encodes CDR1 MNHEY and CDR2 SVGEGT. CDR3 protein: CASSLQGDWGEQYF. The DNA for the CDR3 is TGTGCCAGCAGTCTACAGGGGGACTGGGGCGAGCAGTACTTC.

The V gene is TRBV7-6, the J gene TRBJ2-1; 14 bases are shared with TRBD2. Losses at the gene ends were 4 bases for V and 4 bases for J; bases not matched to a gene: 3. Germline CDR1 SGHVS, CDR2 FNYEAQ. This CDR3 contains 16 residues. The CDR3 here is CASSSTSGGAYNEQFF. CDR3 DNA sequence: TGTGCCAGCAGCTCGACTAGCGGGGGGGCTTACAATGAGCAGTTCTTC.

This clone showed up just a few times. The chain employs TRBV7-9 and TRBJ2-7; TRBD2 might be the D (5 bases). V was cut by 7 bases and J by 5 bases, with 18 bases left in between. The CDR3 spans 14 residues. Germline CDR1 reads SEHNR; CDR2 reads FQNEAQ (reference sequence). The CDR3 is CASTIWGDIDEQYF. The CDR3 bases are TGTGCCAGCACCATCTGGGGAGACATTGACGAGCAGTACTTC.

The CDR3: CASSLTGAVTEAFF. The DNA of the CDR3 is TGTGCCAGCAGCCTAACAGGGGCCGTCACTGAAGCTTTCTTT. The chain links TRBV5-4 to TRBJ1-1; 7 positions agree with TRBD1. The CDR3 contains 14 residues. V shed 4 bases and J 4 bases; nucleotides not matched to a gene: 7. From germline, CDR1 is SGHNT and CDR2 YYREEE (reference sequence).

The chain links TRBV7-9 to TRBJ2-7, with TRBD1 matching over 10 bases. The CDR3 consists of 14 residues. With V trimmed by 1 base and J by 5 bases, 2 bases remained unmatched. Germline V lookup: CDR1 SEHNR, CDR2 FQNEAQ (reference sequence). CDR3 region: CASSLGQGADEQYF. The CDR3 bases are TGTGCCAGCAGCTTAGGACAGGGGGCTGACGAGCAGTACTTC.

The V and J genes are TRBV7-9 and TRBJ1-2; D may be TRBD1 (6 bases). V was pared by 0 bases and J by 4 bases, with 18 bases between. There are 17 residues in the CDR3. Germline CDR1 reads SEHNR; CDR2 reads FQNEAQ (reference sequence). The CDR3 DNA sequence: TGTGCCAGCAGCTTAGCGGGTGCGGACAGCAACGTCTATGGCTACACCTTC. Translated, it gives CASSLAGADSNVYGYTF. Full variable domain (rest looked up from reference TRBV7-9 and TRBJ1-2): DTGVSQNPRHKITKRGQNVTFRCDPISEHNRLYWYRQTLGQGPEFLTYFQNEAQLEKSRLLSDRFSAERPKGSFSTLEIQRTEQGDSAMYLCASSLAGADSNVYGYTFGSGTRLTVV.

V usage is TRBV4-1 and J usage is TRBJ2-1, with 9 bases aligning to TRBD2. CDR1 and CDR2 from the germline V gene are MGHRA and YSYEKL. This CDR3 comprises 14 residues. Unmatched junction bases numbered 6, after V lost 4 bases and J lost 8 bases. The CDR3 sequence is CASSLGGGADEQFF. As DNA, the CDR3 is TGCGCCAGCAGCCTCGGCGGGGGGGCGGATGAGCAGTTCTTC.

This clone was counted between two and nine times. This chain uses TRBV7-9 with TRBJ2-1; D might be TRBD2 (6 bases). CDR3 length equals 12 residues. Trimming removed 5 bases from V and 8 bases from J, with 10 bases in between. Germline assignment: CDR1 SEHNR and CDR2 FQNEAQ (reference sequence). CDR3 in amino acids: CASSPPGDEQFF. DNA for the CDR3: TGTGCCAGCAGCCCACCGGGGGATGAGCAGTTCTTC.

As for this clone: Sequence at one end of the junction differs from germline and may be a read error. The chain uses TRBV28 and TRBJ2-3; D possibly corresponds to TRBD2 (6 bases). This CDR3 is 15 amino acids long. In germline, CDR1 is MDHEN, CDR2 SYDVKM. The CDR3 DNA is TGTGCCACCGCGGGACTTCTTTCGTCCACAGCTACGCAGTATTTT. This translates into CATAGLLSSTATQYF.

The chain links TRBV7-3 to TRBJ2-1; TRBD1 matches at 7 bases. The germline CDR1 and CDR2 sequences are SGHTA and FQGTGA. J gave up 5 bases and V 6 bases, and 10 bases lay outside the gene matches. The CDR3 is 15 amino acids. The CDR3 DNA reads as TGTGCCAGCAGGTTGGGACAGATCTTTAACAATGAGCAGTTCTTC. It encodes CASRLGQIFNNEQFF.